A single sample gave rise to the 25 T cell receptor beta chains below, sequenced in a study of control samples from healthy donors and cancer patients. Repertoires were generated with immunoSEQ multiplex PCR, while TCRdb's copy carries only in-frame clones and drops some. The data contain around 150,000 clones, around 86% of them singletons. The sequencing sample was made of blood. The receptor source for this set is a man aged 30 to 39 in good health.

The J gene is TRBJ2-3, the V gene TRBV7-3; unclear D gene. The CDR3 spans 14 residues. Germline loops: CDR1 SGHTA, CDR2 FQGTGA. V gave up 2 bases and J gave up 2 bases, with 8 bases separating them. The CDR3 reads CASSLGPTTDTQYF. CDR3 coding DNA: TGTGCCAGCAGCTTAGGGCCTACCACAGATACGCAGTATTTT.

V gene TRBV11-2 combines with J gene TRBJ2-5; weak D call: TRBD2 (6 bases). Trimming removed 6 bases from V and 5 bases from J, with 13 bases in between. The CDR3 has 13 amino acids. Germline V CDR1 and CDR2: SGHAT, FQNNGV. CDR3 sequence: CASRGTSGETQYF. The CDR3 region has the DNA TGTGCCAGCAGAGGGACTTCGGGGGAGACCCAGTACTTC. The full variable domain, completed using reference TRBV11-2 and TRBJ2-5, is EAGVAQSPRYKIIEKRQSVAFWCNPISGHATLYWYQQILGQGPKLLIQFQNNGVVDDSQLPKDRFSAERLKGVDSTLKIQPAKLEDSAVYLCASRGTSGETQYFGPGTRLLVL.

The chain uses TRBV2 and TRBJ2-7; D not resolved. CDR1 and CDR2 from the germline V gene are SNHLY and FYNNEI. The CDR3 contains 14 residues. With 7 bases removed from V and 2 bases from J, the gap between germline ends came to 15 bases. The CDR3 region is CASKPPPETYEQYF. DNA for the CDR3: TGTGCCAGCAAGCCCCCTCCGGAAACCTACGAGCAGTACTTC.

The chain is built from TRBV19 and TRBJ2-6; D perhaps matches TRBD2 (5 bases). This CDR3 contains 18 residues. CDR1 and CDR2 from the germline V gene are LNHDA and SQIVND (reference sequence). V was cut by 4 bases and J by 0 bases, with 16 bases left in between. CDR3 region: CASSTGRGRTSGANVLTF. The CDR3 bases are TGTGCCAGTAGTACCGGACGAGGGAGAACCTCTGGGGCCAACGTCCTGACTTTC.

CDR3 amino acids: CASSRTRSNEKLFF. In DNA, the CDR3 is TGTGCCAGCTCCCGGACAAGATCGAATGAAAAACTGTTTTTT. V and J are TRBV3-1 (or the pseudogene TRBV3-2) and TRBJ1-4; TRBD1 might be the D (5 bases). In germline, CDR1 is LGHDT, CDR2 YNNKEL (reference sequence). The CDR3 sequence is 14 residues long. Trimming took 8 bases from V and 5 from J, leaving 15 bases between them.

V usage is TRBV9 and J usage is TRBJ1-4; TRBD1 agrees at 8 bases. The CDR3 covers 15 residues. The germline gives CDR1 SGDLS, CDR2 YYNGEE. The ends lost 4 bases at V and 5 bases at J; junction bases unmatched: 7. CDR3 sequence: CASSSRQGLNEKLFF. CDR3 sequence (DNA): TGTGCCAGCAGCTCCAGACAGGGGTTGAATGAAAAACTGTTTTTT. Based on the CDR3 plus reference TRBV9 and TRBJ1-4, the full variable domain is DSGVTQTPKHLITATGQRVTLRCSPRSGDLSVYWYQQSLDQGLQFLIQYYNGEERAKGNILERFSAQQFPDLHSELNLSSLELGDSALYFCASSSRQGLNEKLFFGSGTQLSVL.

CDR3 residues: CASRRGLAATSTDTQYF. CDR3 DNA: TGTGCCAGCAGGAGGGGACTAGCGGCTACTAGCACAGATACGCAGTATTTT. This chain joins TRBV2 and TRBJ2-3, with 11 nucleotides matching TRBD2. Per germline, CDR1 SNHLY and CDR2 FYNNEI. V was clipped by 6 bases and J by 0 bases; unmatched bases: 8. The CDR3 sequence is 17 residues long.

The sample holds one count of this clone. The genes are TRBV10-2 and TRBJ2-7; possibly TRBD1 for D (5 bases). The V gene's germline CDR1 is WSHSY and CDR2 SAAADI. V gave up 6 bases and J gave up 0 bases, with 18 bases separating them. The CDR3 loop spans 16 amino acids. CDR3 sequence (DNA): TGCGCCAGCAGGAAAAACGGCGACAGTAACTCCTACGAGCAGTACTTC. This translates into CASRKNGDSNSYEQYF.

The chain uses TRBV5-8 and TRBJ1-4; D not certain. CDR3 length equals 15 residues. Germline V gene data show CDR1 as SGHTS and CDR2 as YDEGEE. V gave up 1 base and J gave up 2 bases, with 9 bases separating them. The CDR3 here is CASSLSWGTNEKLFF. The CDR3 DNA is TGTGCCAGCAGCTTGTCATGGGGTACTAATGAAAAACTGTTTTTT.

The gene calls are TRBV9 and TRBJ1-1; possible D gene TRBD1, 5 bases. CDR3 size: 15 residues. The V end was cut by 0 bases, the J end by 1 base, with 10 bases between. Germline lookup yields CDR1 SGDLS and CDR2 YYNGEE. As DNA, the CDR3 is TGTGCCAGCAGCGTAGTCGGAGGGGCGAACACTGAAGCTTTCTTT. Its protein is CASSVVGGANTEAFF.

The chain links TRBV6-5 to TRBJ1-1, with D possibly matching TRBD1 (6 bases). Deletions cut 5 bases from V and 0 bases from J, with 13 bases between. CDR1 and CDR2 from the germline V gene are MNHEY and SVGAGI. This CDR3 is 15 amino acids long. The DNA of the CDR3 is TGTGCCAGCAGTCGGACCGGGACAATGAACACTGAAGCTTTCTTT. This translates into CASSRTGTMNTEAFF.

The gene calls are TRBV7-2 and TRBJ2-7, with 8 bases that match TRBD2. Per germline, CDR1 SGHTA and CDR2 FQGNSA. V gave up 1 base and J gave up 3 bases; unmatched junction bases: 5. This CDR3 comprises 15 residues. In DNA, the CDR3 is TGTGCCAGCAGCTTAGGTACGGGAGGGGGCTACGAGCAGTACTTC. This encodes CASSLGTGGGYEQYF.

This clone was observed a few times. This chain uses TRBV4-3 with TRBJ2-7; 7 bases fit TRBD1. V lost 8 bases, J lost 6 bases, and 7 bases stayed unmatched. Per the germline V gene, CDR1 is LGHNA and CDR2 is YSLEER. The CDR3 has 12 residues. The CDR3 sequence: CASSKGGREQYF. The CDR3 region has the DNA TGCGCCAGCTCCAAAGGGGGCCGCGAGCAGTACTTC.

V and J are TRBV4-3 and TRBJ2-3, with D maybe TRBD1 (5 bases). Deletions cut 3 bases from V and 8 bases from J, with 12 bases between. The CDR3 is 13 amino acids. CDR1 LGHNA and CDR2 YSLEER come from the germline V gene. The CDR3 sequence: CASSQQGDGTQYF. Written as DNA, the CDR3 is TGCGCCAGCAGCCAGCAGGGCGATGGTACGCAGTATTTT.

The chain has TRBV24-1 and TRBJ2-3; 10 bases are a match to TRBD2. This CDR3 has 16 residues. Germline CDR1 reads KGHDR; CDR2 reads SFDVKD. Trimming at V came to 3 bases and at J to 8 bases, leaving 10 bases not matched to a gene. This CDR3 reads CATSDQKRGGSATQYF. The CDR3 DNA follows: TGTGCCACCAGTGATCAAAAGCGGGGGGGCTCGGCTACGCAGTATTTT.

This clone appeared a single time. The rearrangement uses TRBV25-1 and TRBJ2-7; tentatively, D is TRBD1 (6 bases). Germline assignment: CDR1 MGHDK and CDR2 SYGVNS. Trimming stripped 8 bases from V and 9 bases from J, with 14 bases between. The CDR3 contains 11 residues. CDR3 DNA: TGTGCCAGCCGGGACAACTCATGGCAGTACTTC. Amino acids: CASRDNSWQYF.

As regards this clone: The identical CDR3 is also encoded by other nucleotide sequences in the sample. The chain joins TRBV29-1 to TRBJ1-5; 10 bases are a match to TRBD1. CDR1 and CDR2 from the germline V gene are SQVTM and ANQGSEA. The CDR3 has 13 amino acids. Unmatched junction bases numbered 3, after V lost 6 bases and J lost 4 bases. In nucleotides, the CDR3 is TGCAGCGTCGGACAGGGGGGGAATCAGCCCCAGCATTTT. Translating it yields CSVGQGGNQPQHF. Together with reference TRBV29-1 and TRBJ1-5, the CDR3 gives the full variable domain: SAVISQKPSRDICQRGTSLTIQCQVDSQVTMMFWYRQQPGQSLTLIATANQGSEATYESGFVIDKFPISRPNLTFSTLTVSNMSPEDSSIYLCSVGQGGNQPQHFGDGTRLSIL.

The chain carries TRBV30 and TRBJ1-1; D is perhaps TRBD1 (5 bases). V dropped 3 bases and J dropped 4 bases, with 15 bases sitting between them. Germline V gene lookup returns CDR1 GTSNPN and CDR2 SVGIG (reference sequence). There are 14 residues in the CDR3. This chain's CDR3 is CAWSLGGWSTEAFF. CDR3 nucleotide sequence: TGTGCCTGGAGCCTCGGGGGGTGGTCCACTGAAGCTTTCTTT.

The CDR3 nucleotides read TGCGCCAGCAGCCCTAAAGGGGGCGTCCAAACAGATACGCAGTATTTT. Encoded protein: CASSPKGGVQTDTQYF. The V call is TRBV4-3, the J call TRBJ2-3; 7 bases are a match to TRBD1. The CDR3 spans 16 residues. Germline V gene lookup returns CDR1 LGHNA and CDR2 YSLEER. Trimming cost V 4 bases and J 3 bases; bases outside gene matches: 10.

The chain combines TRBV13 with TRBJ2-5; 11 bases are a match to TRBD2. Trimming at V came to 6 bases and at J to 0 bases, leaving 3 bases not matched to a gene. This CDR3 has 15 residues. Germline V CDR1 and CDR2: PRHDT, FYEKMQ (reference sequence). The CDR3 spells CASRKGLADQETQYF. The CDR3, as DNA: TGTGCCAGCAGAAAGGGACTAGCGGACCAAGAGACCCAGTACTTC.

The chain carries TRBV30 and TRBJ2-7; D is ambiguous. The CDR3 extends over 11 amino acids. CDR1 and CDR2 from the germline V gene are GTSNPN and SVGIG (reference sequence). Trimming took off 2 bases at V and 6 bases at J, with 8 bases between the two ends. The CDR3 reads CAWSSGSEQYF. In DNA form, the CDR3 reads TGTGCCTGGAGTTCAGGTTCCGAGCAGTACTTC.

This rearrangement joins TRBV10-3 to TRBJ2-5, with TRBD2 identical over 12 bases. The V and J ends lost 10 bases and 0 bases, in that order; junction bases with no gene match: 3. Per germline, CDR1 ENHRY and CDR2 SYGVKD. There are 14 residues in the CDR3. Here the CDR3 reads CATGTSGYQETQYF. Here the CDR3 DNA reads TGTGCCACCGGGACTAGCGGGTACCAAGAGACCCAGTACTTC.

With regard to this clone: The sample holds other DNA sequences that translate to the same CDR3. V usage is TRBV18 and J usage is TRBJ1-6; 8 bases map to TRBD1. Looked up from germline, CDR1 is KGHSH and CDR2 is LQKENI. The J segment lost 10 bases and the V segment lost 1 base, leaving 3 bases of the junction unmatched. The CDR3 runs 14 residues. CDR3 in amino acids: CASSPLDRDSPLHF. In DNA, the CDR3 is TGTGCCAGCTCACCACTGGACAGGGACTCACCCCTCCACTTT.

This chain links TRBV3-1 (or the pseudogene TRBV3-2) with TRBJ2-1; no reliable D call. The CDR3 sequence is 15 residues long. Between the trimmed V and J ends, which lost 4 bases and 0 bases, there was a span of 10 bases. Germline lookup yields CDR1 LGHDT and CDR2 YNNKEL (reference sequence). CDR3: CASSLQRLSYNEQFF. The CDR3 bases are TGTGCCAGCAGCCTTCAGCGTCTCTCCTACAATGAGCAGTTCTTC.

The chain employs TRBV7-8 and TRBJ1-5, with D tentatively TRBD1 (6 bases). Germline loops: CDR1 SGHVS, CDR2 FQNEAQ. The CDR3 is 15 amino acids. Trimming cost V 5 bases and J 0 bases, with 11 bases left between them. Here the CDR3 reads CASSPYRVSNQPQHF. Here the CDR3 DNA reads TGTGCCAGCAGCCCCTACAGGGTTAGCAATCAGCCCCAGCATTTT. Drawing the rest from reference TRBV7-8 and TRBJ1-5, the complete variable domain is GAGVSQSPRYKVAKRGQDVALRCDPISGHVSLFWYQQALGQGPEFLTYFQNEAQLDKSGLPSDRFFAERPEGSVSTLKIQRTQQEDSAVYLCASSPYRVSNQPQHFGDGTRLSIL.